A single sample gave rise to the 21 T cell receptor beta chains below, sequenced in a study of molecular identifiers for immune sequencing clone quantification. TCRdb reanalysed the PCR reads using MiXCR and keeps one entry per CDR3 protein. Among about 320,000 distinct CDR3 sequences, 24% were seen once, and the ten largest hold around 0.7%. The material sequenced was naive CD8+ T cells from blood, with Jurkat cell RNA spiked in. The subset was: FACS-sorted CD8+CD4-CCR7+CD45RA+ naive T cells. The receptor set was obtained from a human donor in good health. Some libraries in this study had Jurkat cell RNA spiked in.

With respect to this clonotype: A much larger clone differs from this one at a single base, so this may be a read error. This chain links TRBV7-6 with TRBJ2-3; no reliable D call. The V end lost 5 bases, the J end lost 2 bases, and 14 bases lay between the germline ends. Germline assignment: CDR1 SGHVS and CDR2 FNYEAQ. The CDR3 loop spans 15 amino acids. Here the CDR3 reads CASSPVWIPTDTQYF. The CDR3 DNA reads TGTGCCAGCAGCCCAGTCTGGATCCCCACAGATACGCAGTATTTT.

The sample holds many counts of this clonotype. The chain has TRBV5-1 and TRBJ2-3; TRBD2 is a possible D gene (6 bases). The germline V gene encodes CDR1 SGHRS and CDR2 YFSETQ. Trimming pared 6 bases from V and 4 bases from J, leaving 9 bases between. This CDR3 is 12 amino acids long. The DNA of the CDR3 is TGCGCCAGCATGGGGGAGGCAGATACGCAGTATTTT. This gives the protein CASMGEADTQYF.

The chain combines TRBV27 with TRBJ2-5; TRBD1 is a possible D gene (7 bases). This CDR3 has 13 residues. CDR1 is MNHEY, CDR2 SMNVEV, per germline (reference sequence). V gave up 6 bases and J gave up 2 bases, with 10 bases separating them. CDR3 nucleotide sequence: TGTGCCAGCAGAGCAGGGGGGCAAGAGACCCAGTACTTC. It specifies CASRAGGQETQYF.

Concerning this clonotype itself: It may be a read error: a sequence one base away is much more abundant. This likely comes from a read error, as the CDR3 has no conserved phenylalanine or tryptophan at its end. The chain carries TRBV4-1 and TRBJ2-3; D is undetermined. The germline V gene has CDR1 MGHRA and CDR2 YSYEKL. The CDR3 has 17 amino acids. The V end lost 5 bases, the J end lost 1 base, and 19 bases lay between the germline ends. In DNA, the CDR3 is TGCGCCAGCAGCTACCAACGCCTAGTCACCGGCACAGATACGCAGTATTCT. Residues: CASSYQRLVTGTDTQYS.

The chain has TRBV25-1 and TRBJ1-1; weak D call: TRBD1 (6 bases). The CDR3 has 13 residues. Trimming cost V 6 bases and J 6 bases, with 14 bases left between them. Germline loops: CDR1 MGHDK, CDR2 SYGVNS. The CDR3 reads CASSEGVLPEAFF. In DNA form, the CDR3 reads TGTGCCAGCAGCGAGGGGGTCTTACCTGAAGCTTTCTTT.

The chain links TRBV30 to TRBJ2-3, with D hard to call. The CDR3 loop spans 10 amino acids. Trimming shortened V by 5 bases and J by 5 bases, and 5 bases separated the two germline ends. Germline V gives CDR1 GTSNPN, CDR2 SVGIG (reference sequence). Here the CDR3 DNA reads TGTGCCTGGTCTATAGATACGCAGTATTTT. This codes for CAWSIDTQYF.

This clonotype was counted many times. The V gene is TRBV5-5, the J gene TRBJ2-7, with 9 bases matching TRBD2. Germline CDR1 and CDR2: SGHKS and YYEKEE (reference sequence). The CDR3 loop spans 16 amino acids. The V gene end was trimmed by 3 bases and the J gene end by 3 bases; junction bases not matched to a gene: 10. CDR3 DNA sequence: TGTGCCAGCAGCTGGGACCGGGCTAGCGGGAACTACGAGCAGTACTTC. This sequence encodes CASSWDRASGNYEQYF.

This clonotype showed up just a few times. The chain carries TRBV4-3 and TRBJ2-3, with TRBD2 identical over 10 bases. Losses at the gene ends were 0 bases for V and 2 bases for J; bases not matched to a gene: 8. The CDR3 loop spans 18 amino acids. Germline V gene lookup returns CDR1 LGHNA and CDR2 YSLEER. The CDR3 sequence is CASSQDRSSGSNTDTQYF. As DNA, the CDR3 is TGCGCCAGCAGCCAAGATCGGTCTAGCGGGAGTAACACAGATACGCAGTATTTT.

The table lists this clonotype with many counts. The germline gene is not matched at one end of the junction; a read error may be the cause. The gene calls are TRBV12-3 or TRBV12-4 and TRBJ1-1; D gene unclear. The CDR3 is 13 amino acids. The CDR3 loop reads CASSLGRVTEAFF. The DNA for the CDR3 is TGTGCCAGCAGCTTAGGACGGGTCACTGAAGCTTTCTTT.

The rearrangement uses TRBV20-1 and TRBJ2-7, with 11 nucleotides matching TRBD2. After removal of 7 bases from V and 2 bases from J, the junction contained 10 bases not matched to a gene. The germline CDR1 and CDR2 sequences are DFQATT and SNEGSKA (reference sequence). The CDR3 is made up of 15 amino acids. The CDR3 is CSGKKTSGTTYEQYF. In DNA form, the CDR3 reads TGCAGTGGAAAAAAGACTAGCGGGACTACCTACGAGCAGTACTTC.

This clonotype showed up many times. V and J are TRBV2 and TRBJ2-3; a weak D match, TRBD2 (6 bases). V gave up 2 bases and J gave up 0 bases, with 12 bases separating them. Germline V gene lookup returns CDR1 SNHLY and CDR2 FYNNEI. This CDR3 region has 16 residues. CDR3 nucleotide sequence: TGTGCCAGCAGTGAAAGTAGCGGACCTAGCACAGATACGCAGTATTTT. As protein: CASSESSGPSTDTQYF.

With respect to this clonotype: Germline and junction disagree at one end, which may indicate a read error. V is TRBV4-3 and J is TRBJ2-7; D is possibly TRBD2 (5 bases). This CDR3 region has 15 residues. The germline gives CDR1 LGHNA, CDR2 YSLEER. CDR3 DNA sequence: TGCGCCAGCAGCCAAGATGTCGGTGCGGGCTACGAGCTGTACTTC. Its protein product is CASSQDVGAGYELYF.

Comment on this clonotype: A much larger clone lies a single base off, so this may be a read error. The V and J genes are TRBV7-9 and TRBJ2-6; the match to TRBD1 covers 9 bases. Germline V gives CDR1 SEHNR, CDR2 FQNEAQ (reference sequence). The CDR3 is made up of 18 amino acids. The J segment lost 1 base and the V segment lost 7 bases, leaving 11 bases of the junction unmatched. CDR3 region: CASIPSTGGGSGANVLTF. As DNA, the CDR3 is TGTGCCAGCATCCCTTCGACAGGGGGGGGGTCTGGGGCCAACGTCCTGACTTTC.

The rearrangement uses TRBV19 and TRBJ2-1; D is unresolved. This CDR3 has 17 residues. Trimming pared 5 bases from V and 4 bases from J, leaving 21 bases between. Germline V gene sequence: CDR1 LNHDA, CDR2 SQIVND (reference sequence). The CDR3 coding sequence is TGTGCCAGTAGTTCCCCATTCCGCGCCCCAGAGTACAATGAGCAGTTCTTC. It codes for CASSSPFRAPEYNEQFF.

To note about this clonotype: A much more abundant neighbour one base away suggests this may be a read error. The CDR3 spells CARSFRGLTNTQYF. For the CDR3, the DNA is TGTGCCCGCAGTTTCCGGGGCCTCACGAATACGCAGTATTTT. The rearrangement links TRBV28 to TRBJ2-3; D may match TRBD1 or TRBD2 (5 bases each). The CDR3 consists of 14 residues. Germline-derived CDR1 and CDR2 are MDHEN and SYDVKM.

This clonotype was observed many times. This chain uses TRBV29-1 with TRBJ2-1; the D gene is possibly TRBD1 (5 bases). Germline-derived CDR1 and CDR2 are SQVTM and ANQGSEA. Trimming left V 5 bases short and J 6 bases short, with 14 bases between. This CDR3 comprises 13 residues. The CDR3 protein is CSVLGHSTNEQFF. CDR3 sequence (DNA): TGCAGCGTTCTCGGACATAGCACCAATGAGCAGTTCTTC.

In its sample, this clonotype was seen many times. The rearrangement links TRBV5-8 to TRBJ2-7, with a possible D match to TRBD1 (6 bases). The CDR3 runs 15 residues. Trimming stripped 4 bases from V and 5 bases from J, with 19 bases between. The germline gives CDR1 SGHTS, CDR2 YDEGEE. Here the CDR3 reads CASSLLDSMRDEQYF. In DNA, the CDR3 is TGTGCCAGCAGCCTCCTGGACAGTATGAGGGACGAGCAGTACTTC.

This clonotype was counted between two and nine times. The chain combines TRBV12-3 or TRBV12-4 with TRBJ2-3; D is perhaps TRBD2 (6 bases). This CDR3 contains 15 residues. V was clipped by 5 bases and J by 6 bases, with 18 bases between them. CDR3 loop: CASSPGVSVTDTQYF. CDR3 sequence (DNA): TGTGCCAGCAGTCCGGGGGTTTCGGTAACCGATACGCAGTATTTT.

This clonotype has ten or more counts. The chain uses TRBV24-1 and TRBJ2-1; D possibly matches TRBD1 or TRBD2 (5 bases each). Trimming pared 4 bases from V and 8 bases from J, leaving 11 bases between. This CDR3 spans 13 amino acids. The germline CDR1 and CDR2 sequences are KGHDR and SFDVKD. CDR3 bases: TGTGCCACCAGTGAGGCGTTGGGGGATGAGCAGTTCTTC. The encoded protein is CATSEALGDEQFF.

This clonotype was found many times. This chain joins TRBV30 and TRBJ1-1; D not resolved. V shed 2 bases and J shed 1 base, with 5 bases lying between them. The CDR3 contains 12 residues. Germline V gene lookup returns CDR1 GTSNPN and CDR2 SVGIG (reference sequence). The CDR3 reads CAWSPGNTEAFF. The CDR3 nucleotides read TGTGCCTGGAGTCCAGGGAACACTGAAGCTTTCTTT. The complete variable domain, with remaining parts taken from reference TRBV30 and TRBJ1-1, reads SQTIHQWPATLVQPVGSPLSLECTVEGTSNPNLYWYRQAAGRGLQLLFYSVGIGQISSEVPQNLSASRPQDRQFILSSKKLLLSDSGFYLCAWSPGNTEAFFGQGTRLTVV.

This clonotype was picked up many times. The rearrangement links TRBV7-2 to TRBJ2-5, with D uncertain. V was pared by 4 bases and J by 4 bases, with 19 bases between. This CDR3 comprises 16 residues. From germline, CDR1 is SGHTA and CDR2 FQGNSA. The CDR3 DNA sequence: TGTGCCAGCAGCTCGCATAAGGCCAGATCCCGAGAGACCCAGTACTTC. Translated, it gives CASSSHKARSRETQYF.